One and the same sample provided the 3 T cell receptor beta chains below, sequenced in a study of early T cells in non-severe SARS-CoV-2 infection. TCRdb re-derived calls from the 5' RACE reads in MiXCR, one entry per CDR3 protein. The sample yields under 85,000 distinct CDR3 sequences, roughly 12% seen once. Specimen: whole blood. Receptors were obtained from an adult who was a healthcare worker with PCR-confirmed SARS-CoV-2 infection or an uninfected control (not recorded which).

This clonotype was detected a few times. CDR3 residues: CASSWRSGSPLNEQFF. CDR3 DNA: TGTGCCAGCAGCTGGCGTAGCGGGAGTCCCTTGAATGAGCAGTTCTTC. The V and J genes are TRBV5-4 and TRBJ2-1; the match to TRBD2 covers 9 bases. Germline V gene data show CDR1 as SGHNT and CDR2 as YYREEE (reference sequence). The CDR3 is 16 amino acids. The V and J ends lost 3 bases and 7 bases, in that order; junction bases with no gene match: 11.

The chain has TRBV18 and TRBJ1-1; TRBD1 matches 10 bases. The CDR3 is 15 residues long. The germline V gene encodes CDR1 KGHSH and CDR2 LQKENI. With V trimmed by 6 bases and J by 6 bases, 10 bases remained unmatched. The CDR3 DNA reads TGTGCCAGCTCCCCTATGACAGGGGGCGCCTCTGAAGCTTTCTTT. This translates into CASSPMTGGASEAFF.

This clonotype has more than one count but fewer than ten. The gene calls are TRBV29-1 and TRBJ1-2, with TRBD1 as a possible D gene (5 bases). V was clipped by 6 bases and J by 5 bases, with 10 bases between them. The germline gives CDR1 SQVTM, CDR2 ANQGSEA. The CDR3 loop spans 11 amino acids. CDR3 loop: CSVREGYGYTF. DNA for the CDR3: TGCAGCGTCAGGGAAGGGTATGGCTACACCTTC. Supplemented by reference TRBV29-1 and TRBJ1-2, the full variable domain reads SAVISQKPSRDICQRGTSLTIQCQVDSQVTMMFWYRQQPGQSLTLIATANQGSEATYESGFVIDKFPISRPNLTFSTLTVSNMSPEDSSIYLCSVREGYGYTFGSGTRLTVV.